Only a few counts were recorded for the clone carrying this T cell receptor beta chain. The record originates from a study of T cells after yellow fever vaccination. In germline, CDR1 is SGHRS, CDR2 YFSETQ. After removal of 6 bases from V and 7 bases from J, the junction contained 10 bases not matched to a gene. This CDR3 comprises 16 residues. Each CDR3 protein is one row after TCRdb ran MiXCR on the 5' RACE reads. The sample lists 300,000 or so distinct CDR3 sequences, 10% to 15% seen once, with roughly 0.5% in the top ten. J is TRBJ2-2 and V is TRBV5-1; 12 bases match TRBD2. Sequenced material: CD4+ T cells sorted from PBMCs, taken 45 days after the yellow fever booster vaccination. The sequence came from a man aged 25 to 45 who received the YFV17D yellow fever vaccine. The CDR3 nucleotides read TGCGCCAGCACCCCCCGACTAGCGGGAGACCACGGGGAGCTGTTTTTT. Its protein product is CASTPRLAGDHGELFF.